These 8 T cell receptor beta chains share one sample of origin, sequenced in a study of T cell responses to AZD1222 COVID-19 vaccine. The protocol was immunoSEQ multiplex PCR, while the TCRdb copy is restricted to in-frame clones and leaves out a portion. Of some 58,000 clones in the sample, about 80% were seen once. Specimen: peripheral blood, collected 28 days after the second AZD1222 dose. Receptors were obtained from an adult who received the AZD1222 COVID-19 vaccine.

The V and J genes are TRBV5-1 and TRBJ1-6, with 7 bases matching TRBD1. The germline V gene has CDR1 SGHRS and CDR2 YFSETQ. Trimming removed 3 bases from V and 10 bases from J; junction bases left unmatched: 13. CDR3 length: 16 residues. CDR3 DNA: TGCGCCAGCAGCTATGGGATGGGGCAGGGGGGCTCACCCCTCCACTTT. The encoded protein is CASSYGMGQGGSPLHF.

The V gene is TRBV6-4, the J gene TRBJ1-2; 7 bases agree with TRBD1. Germline assignment: CDR1 MRHNA and CDR2 SNTAGT. The CDR3 runs 14 residues. V shed 7 bases, J shed 4 bases, and the junction held 9 bases outside the gene matches. CDR3 sequence: CASTRDSQSYGYTF. In DNA form, the CDR3 reads TGTGCCAGCACACGGGACAGCCAATCCTATGGCTACACCTTC.

The chain has TRBV28 and TRBJ1-2, with D possibly being TRBD1 (6 bases). Trimming stripped 10 bases from V and 7 bases from J, with 25 bases between. Germline lookup yields CDR1 MDHEN and CDR2 SYDVKM. The CDR3 extends over 15 amino acids. The CDR3 spells CATWGGEGVVGGYTF. CDR3 DNA: TGTGCCACCTGGGGCGGGGAGGGGGTCGTAGGTGGCTACACCTTC.

A few counts support this clone. The V call is TRBV12-5, the J call TRBJ2-7, with 8 bases aligning to TRBD1. The CDR3 runs to 14 residues. Germline values: CDR1 LGHNT, CDR2 FRNRAP. Trimming took 5 bases from V and 5 from J; bases not matched to a gene: 8. CDR3 region: CASGLGQGSHEQYF. As DNA, the CDR3 is TGTGCTAGTGGTCTTGGACAGGGAAGCCACGAGCAGTACTTC.

This clone was seen more than once but under ten times. V gene TRBV5-6 combines with J gene TRBJ1-1, with a weak D call TRBD1 (6 bases). Looked up from germline, CDR1 is SGHDT and CDR2 is YYEEEE. The CDR3 covers 14 residues. V was cut by 5 bases and J by 4 bases, with 15 bases left in between. Here the CDR3 DNA reads TGTGCCAGCAGAGCTGGACAGCAGCCCACTGAAGCTTTCTTT. As protein: CASRAGQQPTEAFF.

The chain couples TRBV15 to TRBJ1-4, with a tentative D call TRBD1 (5 bases). V was clipped by 0 bases and J by 4 bases, with 6 bases between them. Germline CDR1 and CDR2: LNHNV and YYDKDF (reference sequence). This CDR3 contains 14 residues. The CDR3 loop is CATSRDRGNEKLFF. The CDR3 DNA reads TGTGCCACCAGCAGAGATAGGGGTAATGAAAAACTGTTTTTT.

The chain carries TRBV28 and TRBJ2-5; D possibly uses TRBD1 or TRBD2 (5 bases each). Germline loops: CDR1 MDHEN, CDR2 SYDVKM. V was pared by 7 bases and J by 3 bases, with 21 bases between. This CDR3 has 16 residues. The DNA for the CDR3 is TGTGCCAGCAAAAGTCTGGGGGTGGGTTCCGAAGAGACCCAGTACTTC. Translating it yields CASKSLGVGSEETQYF.

The chain recombines TRBV6-6 with TRBJ2-1; the match to TRBD2 covers 16 bases. Trimming cost V 6 bases and J 0 bases; bases outside gene matches: 11. Per germline, CDR1 MNHNY and CDR2 SVGAGI (reference sequence). The CDR3 spans 20 residues. CDR3 nucleotides: TGTGCCAGCAGCGCTGGGACTAGCGGGAGGGCCCTTAGCTCCTACAATGAGCAGTTCTTC. Its protein is CASSAGTSGRALSSYNEQFF.